This is a list of T cell receptor beta chains from one sample in a study of T-cell memory formation after mild COVID-19. MiXCR, run by TCRdb on the 5' RACE reads, gives a single entry per CDR3 protein. The repertoire holds around 250,000 distinct CDR3 sequences, with 15% to 19% as singletons. Sequenced: PBMCs or a T cell subset sorted from them (not recorded which). These receptor sequences come from an adult woman who had mild COVID-19 (a few samples of this study predate the infection). Cell type and time point are not known. CDR3s include the opening cysteine and the closing phenylalanine or tryptophan. A D gene is named only where the DNA matches it firmly. A clone size is listed for some rows: how often the clone was seen (once, few, many), or a class if it is expanded.

V gene	J gene	clone size	D gene	CDR3 DNA	CDR3 protein
TRBV5-6	TRBJ2-7	-	TRBD1	TGTGCCAGCAGAAAGCTGGACAGGATCTACGAGCAGTACTTC	CASRKLDRIYEQYF
TRBV20-1	TRBJ2-1	-	TRBD2	TGCAGTGCTAGAGATCGGGCGGGGGAAAGGAATGAGCAGTTCTTC	CSARDRAGERNEQFF
TRBV19	TRBJ1-1	-	TRBD1	TGTGCCAGTAGGCCTCGGGGGACAGGGGCTCGAAACACTGAAGCTTTCTTT	CASRPRGTGARNTEAFF
TRBV5-5	TRBJ1-1	once	TRBD1	TGTGCCAGCAGAAGACAGGGTATTGTAGGCGAAGCTTTCTTT	CASRRQGIVGEAFF
TRBV5-1	TRBJ2-3	many	-	TGCGCCAGCAGTCCTGACGGCACAGATACGCAGTATTTT	CASSPDGTDTQYF
TRBV5-1	TRBJ1-1	many	TRBD1	TGCGCCAGCAGCTTGATACAGGGGGCGAACACTGAAGCTTTCTTT	CASSLIQGANTEAFF
TRBV7-9	TRBJ2-5	few	-	TGTGCCAGCAGCTTCACCAGGGTTGAGACCCAGTACTTC	CASSFTRVETQYF
TRBV18	TRBJ2-5	many	-	TGTGCCAGCTCAACCACCACGGTCGAGACCCAGTACTTC	CASSTTTVETQYF
TRBV12-3/TRBV12-4	TRBJ2-4	many	-	TGTGCCAGCAGTCGTATCGAGGTTGACATTCAGTACTTC	CASSRIEVDIQYF
TRBV4-1	TRBJ2-1	few	TRBD1	TGCGCCAGCAGCCCGGACAGGGTGGATTTCGAGCAGTTCTTC	CASSPDRVDFEQFF
TRBV7-2	TRBJ1-2	few	TRBD1	TGTGCCAGCAGCCTGCAACGGGGACAGGGGGCCTATGGCTACACCTTC	CASSLQRGQGAYGYTF
TRBV7-2	TRBJ1-1	-	-	TGTGCCAGCAGCTTAGTAGTGCCGGGGGCTGAAGCTTTCTTT	CASSLVVPGAEAFF
TRBV11-2	TRBJ2-1	few	TRBD2	TGTGCCAGCACAGGACTAGCGGGAGTAAACAATGAGCAGTTCTTC	CASTGLAGVNNEQFF
TRBV5-1	TRBJ1-2	-	-	TGCGCCAGCAGCTTGAATGAGGGGCGATATGGCTACACCTTC	CASSLNEGRYGYTF